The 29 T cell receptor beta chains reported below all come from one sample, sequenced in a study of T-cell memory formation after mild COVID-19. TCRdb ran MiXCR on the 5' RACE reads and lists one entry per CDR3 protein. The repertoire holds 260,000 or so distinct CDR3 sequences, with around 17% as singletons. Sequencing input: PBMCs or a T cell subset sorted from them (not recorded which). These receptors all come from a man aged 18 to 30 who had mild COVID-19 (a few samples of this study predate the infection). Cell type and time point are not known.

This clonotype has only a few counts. CDR3 nucleotide sequence: TGTGCCAGCCAGCCGGGGGACGGTAGCACAGATACGCAGTATTTT. Translated, it gives CASQPGDGSTDTQYF. The chain couples TRBV6-6 to TRBJ2-3, with a possible D match to TRBD2 (6 bases). The CDR3 length is 15 residues. In germline, CDR1 is MNHNY, CDR2 SVGAGI (reference sequence). V shed 8 bases and J shed 0 bases, with 15 bases lying between them.

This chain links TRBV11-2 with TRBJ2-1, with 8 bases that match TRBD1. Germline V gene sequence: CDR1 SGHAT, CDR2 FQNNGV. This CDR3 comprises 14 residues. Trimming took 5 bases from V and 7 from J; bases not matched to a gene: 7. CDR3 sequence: CASSPWTGQNEQFF. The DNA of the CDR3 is TGTGCCAGCAGCCCCTGGACAGGGCAGAATGAGCAGTTCTTC.

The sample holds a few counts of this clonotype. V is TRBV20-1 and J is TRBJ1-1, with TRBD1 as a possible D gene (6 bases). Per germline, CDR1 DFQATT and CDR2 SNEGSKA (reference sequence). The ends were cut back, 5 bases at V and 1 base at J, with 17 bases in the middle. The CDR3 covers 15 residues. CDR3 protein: CSAAPPDSGNTEAFF. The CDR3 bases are TGCAGTGCTGCCCCCCCGGACAGTGGGAACACTGAAGCTTTCTTT.

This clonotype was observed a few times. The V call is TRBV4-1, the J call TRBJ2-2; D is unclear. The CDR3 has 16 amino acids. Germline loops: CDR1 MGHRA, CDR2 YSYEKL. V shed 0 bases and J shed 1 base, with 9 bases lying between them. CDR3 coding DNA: TGCGCCAGCAGCCAAGAACCGGCAGGGAACACCGGGGAGCTGTTTTTT. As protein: CASSQEPAGNTGELFF.

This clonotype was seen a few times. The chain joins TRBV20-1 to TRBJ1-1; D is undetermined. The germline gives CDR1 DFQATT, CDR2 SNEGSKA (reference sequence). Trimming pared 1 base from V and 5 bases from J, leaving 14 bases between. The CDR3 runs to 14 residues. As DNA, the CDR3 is TGCAGTGCTAGAGTTGCGGGAGGTCTAACTGAAGCTTTCTTT. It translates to CSARVAGGLTEAFF.

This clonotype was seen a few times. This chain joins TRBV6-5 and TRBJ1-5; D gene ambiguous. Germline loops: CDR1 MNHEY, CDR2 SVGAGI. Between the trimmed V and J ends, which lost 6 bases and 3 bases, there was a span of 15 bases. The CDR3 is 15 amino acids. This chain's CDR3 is CASRLADGANQPQHF. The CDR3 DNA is TGTGCCAGCAGGTTAGCGGACGGCGCCAATCAGCCCCAGCATTTT.

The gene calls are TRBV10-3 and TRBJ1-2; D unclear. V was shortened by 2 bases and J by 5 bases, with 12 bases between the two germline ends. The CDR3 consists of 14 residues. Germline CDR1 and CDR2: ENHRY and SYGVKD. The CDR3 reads CAISERQIGYGYTF. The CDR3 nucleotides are TGTGCCATCAGTGAGCGGCAGATCGGTTATGGCTACACCTTC.

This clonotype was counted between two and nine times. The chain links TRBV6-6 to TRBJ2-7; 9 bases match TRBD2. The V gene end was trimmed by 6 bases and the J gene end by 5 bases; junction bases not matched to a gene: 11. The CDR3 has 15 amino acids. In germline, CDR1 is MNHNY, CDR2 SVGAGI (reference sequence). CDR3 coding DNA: TGTGCCAGCAGCCCGACCGGGACTAGCTTACACGAGCAGTACGTC. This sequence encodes CASSPTGTSLHEQYV.

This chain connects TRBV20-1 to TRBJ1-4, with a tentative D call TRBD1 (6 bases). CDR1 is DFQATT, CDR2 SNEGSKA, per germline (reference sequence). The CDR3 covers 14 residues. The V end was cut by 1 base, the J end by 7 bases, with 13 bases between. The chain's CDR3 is CSARGQEAFEKLFF. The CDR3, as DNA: TGCAGTGCTAGAGGACAGGAGGCGTTTGAAAAACTGTTTTTT.

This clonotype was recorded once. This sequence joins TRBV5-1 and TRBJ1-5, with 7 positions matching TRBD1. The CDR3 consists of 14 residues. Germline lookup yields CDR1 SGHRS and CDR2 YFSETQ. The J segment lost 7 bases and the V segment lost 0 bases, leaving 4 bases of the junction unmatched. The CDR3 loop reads CASSLEGAGQPQHF. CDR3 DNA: TGCGCCAGCAGCTTGGAGGGGGCAGGGCAGCCCCAGCATTTT.

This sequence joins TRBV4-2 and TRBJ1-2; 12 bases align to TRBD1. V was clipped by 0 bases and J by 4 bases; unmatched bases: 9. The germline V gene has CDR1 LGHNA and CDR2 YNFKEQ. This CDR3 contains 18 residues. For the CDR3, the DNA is TGTGCCAGCAGCCAAGATCGGCGGGACAGGGGGCAACTCTATGGCTACACCTTC. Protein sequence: CASSQDRRDRGQLYGYTF.

The CDR3 sequence: CASSLAHDGEQFF. The CDR3 DNA reads as TGCGCCAGCAGCTTGGCCCATGACGGTGAGCAGTTCTTC. The rearrangement uses TRBV5-1 and TRBJ2-1; no definite D call. Germline V CDR1 and CDR2: SGHRS, YFSETQ. This CDR3 has 13 amino acids. V was clipped by 0 bases and J by 9 bases, with 10 bases between them.

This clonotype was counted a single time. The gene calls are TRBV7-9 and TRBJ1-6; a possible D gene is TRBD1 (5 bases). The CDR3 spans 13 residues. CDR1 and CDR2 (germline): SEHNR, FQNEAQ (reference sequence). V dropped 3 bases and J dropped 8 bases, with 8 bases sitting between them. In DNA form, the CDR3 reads TGTGCCAGCAGCTTTTGGGGGGATTCACCCCTCCACTTT. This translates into CASSFWGDSPLHF.

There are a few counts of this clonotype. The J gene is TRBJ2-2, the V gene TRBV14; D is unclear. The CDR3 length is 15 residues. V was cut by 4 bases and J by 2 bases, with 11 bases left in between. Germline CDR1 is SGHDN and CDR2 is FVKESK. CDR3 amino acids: CASSLEETNTGELFF. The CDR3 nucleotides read TGTGCCAGCAGCCTCGAGGAGACCAACACCGGGGAGCTGTTTTTT.

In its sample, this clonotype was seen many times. The CDR3 region is CSARGGGFLYEQYF. CDR3 nucleotide sequence: TGCAGTGCTAGAGGGGGGGGCTTCCTTTACGAGCAGTACTTC. The chain carries TRBV20-1 and TRBJ2-7; maybe TRBD2 (7 bases). The V and J ends lost 1 base and 4 bases respectively, with 14 bases between them. Germline V lookup: CDR1 DFQATT, CDR2 SNEGSKA (reference sequence). This CDR3 has 14 residues.

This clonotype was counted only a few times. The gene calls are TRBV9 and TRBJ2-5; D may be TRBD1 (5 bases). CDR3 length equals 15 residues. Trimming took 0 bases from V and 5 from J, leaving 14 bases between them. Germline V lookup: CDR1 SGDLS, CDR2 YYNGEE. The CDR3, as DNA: TGTGCCAGCAGCGTAGCTGGCCCAGGGTGGGAGACCCAGTACTTC. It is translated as CASSVAGPGWETQYF.

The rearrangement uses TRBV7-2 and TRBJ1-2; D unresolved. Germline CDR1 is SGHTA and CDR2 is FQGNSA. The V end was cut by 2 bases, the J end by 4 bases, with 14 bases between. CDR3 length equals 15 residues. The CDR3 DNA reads TGTGCCAGCAGCTTAATCGCGGGCGGGGTCTATGGCTACACCTTC. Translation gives CASSLIAGGVYGYTF.

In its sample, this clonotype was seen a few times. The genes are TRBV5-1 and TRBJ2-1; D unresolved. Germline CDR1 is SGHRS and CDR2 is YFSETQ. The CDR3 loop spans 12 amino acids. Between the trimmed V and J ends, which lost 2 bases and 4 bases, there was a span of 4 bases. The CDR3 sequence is CASSFEYNEQFF. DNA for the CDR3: TGCGCCAGCAGCTTCGAGTACAATGAGCAGTTCTTC.

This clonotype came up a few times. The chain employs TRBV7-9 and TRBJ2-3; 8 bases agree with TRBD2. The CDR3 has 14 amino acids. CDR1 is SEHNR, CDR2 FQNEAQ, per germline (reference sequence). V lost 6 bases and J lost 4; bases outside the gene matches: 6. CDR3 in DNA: TGTGCCAGCAGGACGGGAGGGTTCCCAGATACGCAGTATTTT. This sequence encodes CASRTGGFPDTQYF. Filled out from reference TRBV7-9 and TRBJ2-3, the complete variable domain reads DTGVSQNPRHKITKRGQNVTFRCDPISEHNRLYWYRQTLGQGPEFLTYFQNEAQLEKSRLLSDRFSAERPKGSFSTLEIQRTEQGDSAMYLCASRTGGFPDTQYFGPGTRLTVL.

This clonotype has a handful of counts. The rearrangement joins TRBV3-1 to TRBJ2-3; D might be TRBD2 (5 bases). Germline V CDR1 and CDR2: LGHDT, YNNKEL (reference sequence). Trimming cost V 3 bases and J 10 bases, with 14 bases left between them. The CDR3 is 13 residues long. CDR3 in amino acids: CASSQAIEGAQYF. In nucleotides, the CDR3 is TGTGCCAGCAGCCAGGCGATAGAGGGTGCGCAGTATTTT.

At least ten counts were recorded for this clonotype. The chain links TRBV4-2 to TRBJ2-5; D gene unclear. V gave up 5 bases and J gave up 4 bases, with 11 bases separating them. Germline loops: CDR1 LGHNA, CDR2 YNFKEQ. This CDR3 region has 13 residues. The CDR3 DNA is TGTGCCAGCAGCACCCAAGGTGGAGAGACCCAGTACTTC. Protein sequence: CASSTQGGETQYF.

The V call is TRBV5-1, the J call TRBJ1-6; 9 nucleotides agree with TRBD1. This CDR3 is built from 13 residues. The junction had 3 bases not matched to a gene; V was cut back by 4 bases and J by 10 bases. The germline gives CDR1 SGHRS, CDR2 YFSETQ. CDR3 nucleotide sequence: TGCGCCAGCAGCAGGACAGGGGACTCACCCCTCCACTTT. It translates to CASSRTGDSPLHF. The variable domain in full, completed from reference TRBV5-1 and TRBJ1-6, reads KAGVTQTPRYLIKTRGQQVTLSCSPISGHRSVSWYQQTPGQGLQFLFEYFSETQRNKGNFPGRFSGRQFSNSRSEMNVSTLELGDSALYLCASSRTGDSPLHFGNGTRLTVT.

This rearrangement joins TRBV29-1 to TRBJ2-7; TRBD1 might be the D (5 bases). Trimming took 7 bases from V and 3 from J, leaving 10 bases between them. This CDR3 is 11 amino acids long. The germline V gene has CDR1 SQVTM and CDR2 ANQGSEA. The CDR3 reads CSAQGDYEQYF. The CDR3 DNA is TGCAGCGCCCAGGGCGACTACGAGCAGTACTTC.

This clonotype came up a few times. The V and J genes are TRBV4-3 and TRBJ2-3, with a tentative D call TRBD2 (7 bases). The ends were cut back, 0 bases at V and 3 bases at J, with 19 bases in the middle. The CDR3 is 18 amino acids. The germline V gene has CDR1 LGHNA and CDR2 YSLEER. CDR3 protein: CASSQESVSGGATDTQYF. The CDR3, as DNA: TGCGCCAGCAGCCAAGAATCGGTCAGTGGGGGGGCGACAGATACGCAGTATTTT.

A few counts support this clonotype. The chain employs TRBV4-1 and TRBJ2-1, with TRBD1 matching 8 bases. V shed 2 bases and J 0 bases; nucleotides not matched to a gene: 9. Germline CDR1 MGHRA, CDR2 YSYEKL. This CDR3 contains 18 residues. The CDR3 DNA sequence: TGCGCCAGCAGCCAACTACAGGGGGGCCAGAGCTCCTACAATGAGCAGTTCTTC. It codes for CASSQLQGGQSSYNEQFF.

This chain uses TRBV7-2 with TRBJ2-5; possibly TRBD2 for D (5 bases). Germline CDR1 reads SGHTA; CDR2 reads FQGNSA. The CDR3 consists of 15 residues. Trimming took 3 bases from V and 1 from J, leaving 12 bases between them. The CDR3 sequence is CASSFGRRTQETQYF. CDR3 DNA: TGTGCCAGCAGCTTCGGGCGGAGGACCCAAGAGACCCAGTACTTC.

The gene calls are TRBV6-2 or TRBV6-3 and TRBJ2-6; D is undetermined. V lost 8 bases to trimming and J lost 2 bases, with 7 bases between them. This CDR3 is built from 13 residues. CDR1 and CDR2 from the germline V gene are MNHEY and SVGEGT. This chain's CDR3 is CASGRAGANVLTF. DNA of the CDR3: TGTGCCAGCGGCAGAGCTGGGGCCAACGTCCTGACTTTC.

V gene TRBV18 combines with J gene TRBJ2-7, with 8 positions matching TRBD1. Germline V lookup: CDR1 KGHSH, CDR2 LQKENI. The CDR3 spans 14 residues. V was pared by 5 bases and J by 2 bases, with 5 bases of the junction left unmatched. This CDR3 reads CASSSTGVPYEQYF. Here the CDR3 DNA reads TGTGCCAGCTCATCGACAGGGGTCCCCTACGAGCAGTACTTC.

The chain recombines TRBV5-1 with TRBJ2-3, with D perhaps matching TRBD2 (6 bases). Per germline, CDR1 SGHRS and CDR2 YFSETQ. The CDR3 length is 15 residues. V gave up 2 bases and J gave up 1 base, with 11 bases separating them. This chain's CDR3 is CASSLTGERTDTQYF. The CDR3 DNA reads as TGCGCCAGCAGCTTAACGGGGGAGCGCACAGATACGCAGTATTTT.